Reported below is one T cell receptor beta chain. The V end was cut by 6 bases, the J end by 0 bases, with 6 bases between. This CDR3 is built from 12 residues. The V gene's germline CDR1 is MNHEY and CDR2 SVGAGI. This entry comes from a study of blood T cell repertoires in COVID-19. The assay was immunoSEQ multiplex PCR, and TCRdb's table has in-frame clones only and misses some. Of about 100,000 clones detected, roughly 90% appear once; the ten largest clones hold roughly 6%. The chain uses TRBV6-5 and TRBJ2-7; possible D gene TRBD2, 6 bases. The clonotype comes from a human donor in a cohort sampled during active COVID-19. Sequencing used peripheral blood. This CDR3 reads CASRGGSYEQYF. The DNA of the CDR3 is TGTGCCAGCAGGGGGGGCTCCTACGAGCAGTACTTC.